One T cell receptor (beta chain) is described in this entry. Its matching antigen is unknown. Subjects aged 18 to 65 presented with newly diagnosed hyperthyroidism of less than 2 months' duration. These data are taken from a study of T cells in Graves' hyperthyroidism and ophthalmopathy. Study findings and constraints: Before onset, by a median of around 6.1 months, the model predicted ophthalmopathy.

It was RNA transcripts that yielded the amplified TCR beta CDR3 regions. TCR CDR3 underwent first-round RT-PCR with the HTBI primer set. MiXCR, applied by TCRdb to the multiplex PCR reads, yields one record per CDR3 protein. Of about 480,000 distinct CDR3 sequences listed, roughly an eighth are singletons. Sequenced material: blood. This sequence originates from a woman between 18 and 29 years old with Graves' hyperthyroidism.

The CDR3 loop is CASSVGAASYNEQFF. The CDR3 DNA reads as TGTGCCAGCAGCGTGGGAGCGGCGTCCTACAATGAGCAGTTCTTC. V and J are TRBV9 and TRBJ2-1; D may be TRBD2 (5 bases). Germline CDR1 SGDLS, CDR2 YYNGEE. The CDR3 consists of 15 residues. V was trimmed by 2 bases and J by 1 base, leaving 10 bases between them.